This TCR beta chain is drawn from a study of glioma-infiltrating T cells. This clonotype was seen ten or more times. Its specificity is not known. Using RNA template, CDR3s of TCR alpha and beta were amplified with iRepertoire arm-PCR. Using its own MiXCR run on the multiplex PCR reads, TCRdb lists one record per CDR3 protein. This sample has roughly 100,000 distinct CDR3 sequences, with approximately 28% found just once. Regarding the study as a whole: Tissue and blood shared very few CDR3 sequences.

The CDR3 sequence is 14 residues long. The germline V and J ends were trimmed by 5 bases and 9 bases, with 19 bases remaining between them. CDR1 and CDR2 (germline): MDHEN, SYDVKM. Specimen: glioma tissue, nonneoplastic brain tissue, or PBMCs (not recorded which). This chain connects TRBV28 to TRBJ1-1; possible D gene TRBD1, 6 bases. The sequence came from a human donor with low-grade glioma or glioblastoma, undergoing nonglioma brain surgery, or in good health (not recorded which). Here the CDR3 reads CASSPPPSGVKAFF. The DNA for the CDR3 is TGTGCCAGCAGTCCACCGCCTTCAGGGGTGAAAGCTTTCTTT.